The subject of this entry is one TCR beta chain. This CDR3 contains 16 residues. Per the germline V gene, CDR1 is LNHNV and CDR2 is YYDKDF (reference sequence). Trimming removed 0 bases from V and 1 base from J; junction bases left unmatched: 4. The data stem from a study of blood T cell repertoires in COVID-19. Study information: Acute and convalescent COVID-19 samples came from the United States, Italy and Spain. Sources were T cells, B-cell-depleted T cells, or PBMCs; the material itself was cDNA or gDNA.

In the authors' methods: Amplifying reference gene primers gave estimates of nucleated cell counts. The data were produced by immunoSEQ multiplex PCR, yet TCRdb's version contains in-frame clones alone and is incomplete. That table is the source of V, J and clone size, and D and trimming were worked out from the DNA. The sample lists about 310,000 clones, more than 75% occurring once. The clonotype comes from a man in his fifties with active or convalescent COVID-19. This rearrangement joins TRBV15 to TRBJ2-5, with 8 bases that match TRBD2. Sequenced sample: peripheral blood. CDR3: CATSRDGGTSQETQYF. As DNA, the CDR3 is TGTGCCACCAGCAGAGATGGGGGGACTAGCCAAGAGACCCAGTACTTC. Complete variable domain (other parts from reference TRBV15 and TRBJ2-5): DAMVIQNPRYQVTQFGKPVTLSCSQTLNHNVMYWYQQKSSQAPKLLFHYYDKDFNNEADTPDNFQSRRPNTSFCFLDIRSPGLGDTAMYLCATSRDGGTSQETQYFGPGTRLLVL.